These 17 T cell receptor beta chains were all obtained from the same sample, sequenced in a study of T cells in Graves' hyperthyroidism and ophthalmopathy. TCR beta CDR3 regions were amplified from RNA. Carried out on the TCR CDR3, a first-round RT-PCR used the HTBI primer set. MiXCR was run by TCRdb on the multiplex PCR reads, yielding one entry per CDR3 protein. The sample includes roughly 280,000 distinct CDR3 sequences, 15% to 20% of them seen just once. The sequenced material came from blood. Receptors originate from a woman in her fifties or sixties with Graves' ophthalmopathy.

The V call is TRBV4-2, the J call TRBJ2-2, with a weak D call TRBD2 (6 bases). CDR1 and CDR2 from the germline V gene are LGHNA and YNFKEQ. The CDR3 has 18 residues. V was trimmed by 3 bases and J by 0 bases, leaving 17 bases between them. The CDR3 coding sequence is TGTGCCAGCAGCCACTCGAGGGGAGGACGGGCGAACACCGGGGAGCTGTTTTTT. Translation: CASSHSRGGRANTGELFF.

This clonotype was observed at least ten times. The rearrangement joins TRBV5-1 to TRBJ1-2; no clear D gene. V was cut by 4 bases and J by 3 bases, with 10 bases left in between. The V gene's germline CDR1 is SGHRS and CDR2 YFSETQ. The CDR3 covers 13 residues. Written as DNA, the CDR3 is TGCGCCAGCAGCGTAGTAGCTGACTATGGCTACACCTTC. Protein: CASSVVADYGYTF.

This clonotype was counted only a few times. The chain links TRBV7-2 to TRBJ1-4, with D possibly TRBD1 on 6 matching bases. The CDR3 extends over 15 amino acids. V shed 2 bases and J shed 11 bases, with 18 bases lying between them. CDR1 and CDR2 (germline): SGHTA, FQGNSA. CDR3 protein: CASSLTGIASVKLFF. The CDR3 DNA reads TGTGCCAGCAGCTTAACAGGGATTGCTAGTGTCAAACTGTTTTTT.

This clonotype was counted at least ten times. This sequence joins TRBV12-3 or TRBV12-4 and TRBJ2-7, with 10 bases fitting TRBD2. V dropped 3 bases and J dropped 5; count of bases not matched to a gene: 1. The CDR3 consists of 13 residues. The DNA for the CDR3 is TGTGCCAGCAGTTTGCTAGCGGGGGACGAGCAGTACTTC. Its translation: CASSLLAGDEQYF.

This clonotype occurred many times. The CDR3 region is CASSPRDTYNEQFF. CDR3 DNA: TGTGCCAGCTCACCTAGGGACACCTACAATGAGCAGTTCTTC. The gene calls are TRBV18 and TRBJ2-1; maybe TRBD1 (6 bases). The CDR3 totals 14 residues. Germline V gene sequence: CDR1 KGHSH, CDR2 LQKENI. Between the trimmed V and J ends, which lost 3 bases and 2 bases, there was a span of 8 bases.

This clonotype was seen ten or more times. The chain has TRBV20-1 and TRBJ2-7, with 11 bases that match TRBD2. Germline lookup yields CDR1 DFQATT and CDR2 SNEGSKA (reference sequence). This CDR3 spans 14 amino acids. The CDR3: CSLDPGLAGYEQYF. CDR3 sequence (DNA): TGCAGCCTAGACCCTGGACTAGCGGGCTACGAGCAGTACTTC.

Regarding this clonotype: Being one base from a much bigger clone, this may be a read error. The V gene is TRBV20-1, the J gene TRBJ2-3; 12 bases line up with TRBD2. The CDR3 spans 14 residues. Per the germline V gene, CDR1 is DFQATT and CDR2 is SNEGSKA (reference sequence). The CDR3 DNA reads TGCAGTGCTTGGGGACTAGCGGGCACAAATACGCAGTATTTT. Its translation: CSAWGLAGTNTQYF.

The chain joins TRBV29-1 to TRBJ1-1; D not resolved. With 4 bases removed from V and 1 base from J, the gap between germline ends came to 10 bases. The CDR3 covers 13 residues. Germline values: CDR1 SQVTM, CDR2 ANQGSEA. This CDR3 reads CSVGRRTNTEAFF. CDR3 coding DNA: TGCAGCGTTGGTCGACGGACGAACACTGAAGCTTTCTTT.

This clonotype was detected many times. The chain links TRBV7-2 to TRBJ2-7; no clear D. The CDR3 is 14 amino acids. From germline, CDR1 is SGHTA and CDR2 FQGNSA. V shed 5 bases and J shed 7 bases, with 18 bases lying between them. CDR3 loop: CASSLPTEYKEQYF. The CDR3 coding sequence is TGTGCCAGCAGCCTGCCTACGGAGTACAAAGAGCAGTACTTC.

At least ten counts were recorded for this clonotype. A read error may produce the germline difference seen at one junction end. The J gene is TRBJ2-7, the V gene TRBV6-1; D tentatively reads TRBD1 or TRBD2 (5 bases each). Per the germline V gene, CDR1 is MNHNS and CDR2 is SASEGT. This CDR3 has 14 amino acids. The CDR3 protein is CASSEMRGSHEQYF. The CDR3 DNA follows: TGTGCCAGCAGTGAAATGAGGGGCTCCCACGAGCAGTACTTC.

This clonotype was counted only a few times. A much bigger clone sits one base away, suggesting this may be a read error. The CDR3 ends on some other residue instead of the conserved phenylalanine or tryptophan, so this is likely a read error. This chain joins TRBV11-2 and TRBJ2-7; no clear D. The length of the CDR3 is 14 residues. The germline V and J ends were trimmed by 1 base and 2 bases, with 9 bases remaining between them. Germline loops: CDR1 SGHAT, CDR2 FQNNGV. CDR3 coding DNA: TGTGCCAGCAGCTTAGCCCCAGGAACCTACGAGCAGTACCTC. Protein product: CASSLAPGTYEQYL.

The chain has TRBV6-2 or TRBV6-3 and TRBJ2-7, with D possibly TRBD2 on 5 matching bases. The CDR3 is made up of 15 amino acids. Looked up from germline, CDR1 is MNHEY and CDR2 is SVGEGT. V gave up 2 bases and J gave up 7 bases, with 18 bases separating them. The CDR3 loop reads CASSYGGGGRREQYF. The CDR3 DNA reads TGTGCCAGCAGTTACGGTGGCGGAGGACGTCGGGAGCAGTACTTC.

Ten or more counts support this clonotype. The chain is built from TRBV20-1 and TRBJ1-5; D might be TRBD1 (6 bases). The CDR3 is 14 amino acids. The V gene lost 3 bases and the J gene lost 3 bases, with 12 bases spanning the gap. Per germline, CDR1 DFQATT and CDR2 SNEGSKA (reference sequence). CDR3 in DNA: TGCAGTGCTAGTATAGGACAGATCAATCAGCCCCAGCATTTT. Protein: CSASIGQINQPQHF.

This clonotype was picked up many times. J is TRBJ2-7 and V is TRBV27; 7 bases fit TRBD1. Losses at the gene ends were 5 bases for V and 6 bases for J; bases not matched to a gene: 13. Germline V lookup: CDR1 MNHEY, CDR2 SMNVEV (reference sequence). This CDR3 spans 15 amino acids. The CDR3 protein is CASSLRQGRNSEQYF. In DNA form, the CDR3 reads TGTGCCAGCAGTCTTAGACAGGGTCGTAATTCCGAGCAGTACTTC.

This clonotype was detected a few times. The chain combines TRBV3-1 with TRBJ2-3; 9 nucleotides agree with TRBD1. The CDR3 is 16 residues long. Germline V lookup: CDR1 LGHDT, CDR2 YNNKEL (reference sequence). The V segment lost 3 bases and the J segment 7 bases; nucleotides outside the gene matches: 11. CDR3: CASSHTDRGRTNTQYF. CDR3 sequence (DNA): TGTGCCAGCAGCCACACGGACAGGGGACGCACGAATACGCAGTATTTT.

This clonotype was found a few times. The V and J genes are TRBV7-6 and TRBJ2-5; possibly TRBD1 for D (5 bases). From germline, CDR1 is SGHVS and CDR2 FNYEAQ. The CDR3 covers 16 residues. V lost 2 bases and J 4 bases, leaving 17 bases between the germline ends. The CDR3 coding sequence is TGTGCCAGCAGCTTACGTACTTCTGCAGGGCGAGAGACCCAGTACTTC. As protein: CASSLRTSAGRETQYF.

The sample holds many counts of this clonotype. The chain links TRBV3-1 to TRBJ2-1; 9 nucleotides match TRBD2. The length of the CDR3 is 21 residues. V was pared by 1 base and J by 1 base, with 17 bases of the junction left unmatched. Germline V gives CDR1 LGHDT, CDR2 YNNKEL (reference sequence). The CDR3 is CASSQVVRLERGEVSYNEQFF. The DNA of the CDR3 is TGTGCCAGCAGCCAAGTAGTGCGTTTGGAGCGGGGGGAAGTGTCCTACAATGAGCAGTTCTTC.